This is a list of T cell receptor beta chains from one sample in a study of T and B cells in COVID-19 patients. In TCRdb, the multiplex PCR reads were re-called with MiXCR into one record per CDR3 protein. Among under 8,500 distinct CDR3 sequences listed, less than 35% were seen once. Sequencing was done on a sample of blood. The receptors were gathered from a human donor who had recovered from COVID-19. CDR3s include the opening cysteine and the closing phenylalanine or tryptophan. The order of the fields is J gene, D gene, V gene, clone size, CDR3 DNA, CDR3 protein. The D gene is left open where the match is weak. Some rows have no size entry. The others give once, few or many, or a class for an expanded clone.

j_gene: TRBJ1-2; d_gene: .; v_gene: TRBV5-1; abundance: .; CDR3nt: TGCGCCAGCAAACCAACAGGGCTCTATGGCTACACCTTC; CDR3aa: CASKPTGLYGYTF
j_gene: TRBJ1-6; d_gene: .; v_gene: TRBV20-1; abundance: .; CDR3nt: TGCAGTGCTAGTGGGGGGAGGGGGAATAATTCACCCCTCCACTTT; CDR3aa: CSASGGRGNNSPLHF
j_gene: TRBJ2-6; d_gene: .; v_gene: TRBV6-5; abundance: .; CDR3nt: TGTGCCAGCAGTTACAAATCGCCGGCTGTAGCCGGGGCCAACGTCCTGACTTTC; CDR3aa: CASSYKSPAVAGANVLTF
j_gene: TRBJ2-5; d_gene: .; v_gene: TRBV19; abundance: medium-sized; CDR3nt: TGTGCCAGTAGTATAGGCGTGGGGGCAGGGGAAGAGACCCAGTACTTC; CDR3aa: CASSIGVGAGEETQYF
j_gene: TRBJ1-2; d_gene: .; v_gene: TRBV29-1; abundance: medium-sized; CDR3nt: TGCAGCGTTTTATCACAGGGTGGAGGTGGCTACACCTTC; CDR3aa: CSVLSQGGGGYTF
j_gene: TRBJ2-3; d_gene: TRBD2; v_gene: TRBV2; abundance: .; CDR3nt: TGTGCCAGCAGCCAGCTATTGGACGGGGGGGATACGCAGTATTTT; CDR3aa: CASSQLLDGGDTQYF
j_gene: TRBJ1-2; d_gene: .; v_gene: TRBV12-3/TRBV12-4; abundance: once; CDR3nt: TGTGCCAGCAGTTTAGCGGCAGAATATGGCTACACCTTC; CDR3aa: CASSLAAEYGYTF
j_gene: TRBJ2-1; d_gene: .; v_gene: TRBV5-1; abundance: .; CDR3nt: TGCGCCAGCAGCCTTCAGGGGTGGGATGAGCAGTTCTTC; CDR3aa: CASSLQGWDEQFF
j_gene: TRBJ2-3; d_gene: .; v_gene: TRBV7-9; abundance: .; CDR3nt: TGTGCCAGCAGCTTAGGTCCGGCTAGCACAGATACGCAGTATTTT; CDR3aa: CASSLGPASTDTQYF
j_gene: TRBJ2-3; d_gene: .; v_gene: TRBV5-1; abundance: .; CDR3nt: TGCGCCAGCAGCTTGGGGCAGGGTTCAATATCCCAAGGGCAGTATTTT; CDR3aa: CASSLGQGSISQGQYF
j_gene: TRBJ1-6; d_gene: TRBD1; v_gene: TRBV6-5; abundance: medium-sized; CDR3nt: TGTGCCAGCAGGACAGGGACCTATAATTCACCCCTCCACTTT; CDR3aa: CASRTGTYNSPLHF
j_gene: TRBJ2-6; d_gene: .; v_gene: TRBV29-1; abundance: .; CDR3nt: TGCAGCGTTGAGGGTCACAGGGTGAACTCTGGGGCCAACGTCCTGACTTTC; CDR3aa: CSVEGHRVNSGANVLTF
j_gene: TRBJ1-5; d_gene: TRBD1; v_gene: TRBV19; abundance: .; CDR3nt: TGTGCCACCGCGGACAGGTCCAATCAGCCCCAGCATTTT; CDR3aa: CATADRSNQPQHF
j_gene: TRBJ2-1; d_gene: .; v_gene: TRBV10-1; abundance: .; CDR3nt: TGTGCCAGAAGACCGAATGGAGGGATCGGGTACAATGAGCAGTTCTTC; CDR3aa: CARRPNGGIGYNEQFF
j_gene: TRBJ1-2; d_gene: TRBD1; v_gene: TRBV18; abundance: .; CDR3nt: TGTGCCAGCTCACCATGGACAGGAACAGACTATGGCTACACCTTC; CDR3aa: CASSPWTGTDYGYTF
j_gene: TRBJ1-1; d_gene: .; v_gene: TRBV27; abundance: .; CDR3nt: TGTGCCAGCAGTTTATTGGCAGGGGAGAACACTGAAGCTTTCTTT; CDR3aa: CASSLLAGENTEAFF
j_gene: TRBJ2-5; d_gene: .; v_gene: TRBV15; abundance: .; CDR3nt: TGTGCCACCTCATTTGGGCTAGAGACCCAGTACTTC; CDR3aa: CATSFGLETQYF
j_gene: TRBJ1-4; d_gene: .; v_gene: TRBV13; abundance: .; CDR3nt: TGTGCCAGCAGCTTACCCAGGGAAGGGGCTGAAAAACTGTTTTTT; CDR3aa: CASSLPREGAEKLFF
j_gene: TRBJ2-7; d_gene: .; v_gene: TRBV6-1; abundance: .; CDR3nt: TGTGCCAGCAGTCCCCGGAGGGGAGTCGAGCAGTACTTC; CDR3aa: CASSPRRGVEQYF
j_gene: TRBJ1-2; d_gene: .; v_gene: TRBV7-2; abundance: few; CDR3nt: TGTGCCAGCAGCTTAGAGGTCTCCCACTATGGCTACACCTTC; CDR3aa: CASSLEVSHYGYTF
j_gene: TRBJ2-3; d_gene: .; v_gene: TRBV12-3/TRBV12-4; abundance: .; CDR3nt: TGTGCCAGCAGTCAAGTCACAGATACGCAGTATTTT; CDR3aa: CASSQVTDTQYF
j_gene: TRBJ2-5; d_gene: .; v_gene: TRBV27; abundance: .; CDR3nt: TGTGCCAGCGGGCGGGGCCAGGGGGGGGAGACCCAGTACTTC; CDR3aa: CASGRGQGGETQYF
j_gene: TRBJ1-2; d_gene: .; v_gene: TRBV27; abundance: .; CDR3nt: TGTGCCAGCGGTCCGGGGGGGGGCTATGGCTACACCTTC; CDR3aa: CASGPGGGYGYTF
j_gene: TRBJ1-2; d_gene: .; v_gene: TRBV12-3/TRBV12-4; abundance: .; CDR3nt: TGTGCCAGCAGTTTGGCGGTTGTGGCGTGGGGCTACACCTTC; CDR3aa: CASSLAVVAWGYTF
j_gene: TRBJ1-2; d_gene: .; v_gene: TRBV12-3/TRBV12-4; abundance: .; CDR3nt: TGTGCCAGCAGTTCAACCCCGGGGGCGGACTATGGCTACACCTTC; CDR3aa: CASSSTPGADYGYTF